These 5 T cell receptor beta chains came from one sample sequenced in a study of beta chain features in type 1 diabetes. Since all of the isolated RNA was reverse transcribed, expressed TCRB transcripts were what got sequenced. Libraries were prepared by immunoSEQ multiplex PCR; TCRdb keeps only in-frame clonotypes and omits some of them. The sample consists of almost 350,000 clones, roughly 8% of them appearing once. Specimen: central memory CD4+ T cells from blood. The receptors were sampled from a woman aged 18-29 years in good health.

The chain employs TRBV7-9 and TRBJ1-1; D gene ambiguous. V dropped 2 bases and J dropped 4 bases, with 8 bases sitting between them. Germline V gene data show CDR1 as SEHNR and CDR2 as FQNEAQ (reference sequence). The CDR3 consists of 13 residues. In nucleotides, the CDR3 is TGTGCCAGCAGCTTAACCTATGGCACTGAAGCTTTCTTT. Amino acid sequence: CASSLTYGTEAFF.

The chain employs TRBV5-6 and TRBJ2-1, with D possibly being TRBD1 or TRBD2 (6 bases each). The CDR3 runs 15 residues. Between the trimmed V and J ends, which lost 0 bases and 3 bases, there was a span of 10 bases. Germline V gene lookup returns CDR1 SGHDT and CDR2 YYEEEE. The CDR3 is CASSLEGGHYNEQFF. CDR3 in DNA: TGTGCCAGCAGCTTGGAGGGGGGCCACTACAATGAGCAGTTCTTC.

The chain has TRBV9 and TRBJ2-1, with no clear D. This CDR3 has 14 amino acids. Germline V CDR1 and CDR2: SGDLS, YYNGEE. V shed 0 bases and J shed 5 bases, with 9 bases lying between them. CDR3 DNA sequence: TGTGCCAGCAGCGTAGGTCGGGCTCACAATGAGCAGTTCTTC. Translating gives CASSVGRAHNEQFF.

The V call is TRBV5-6, the J call TRBJ1-4; TRBD1 is a possible D gene (6 bases). The germline V gene encodes CDR1 SGHDT and CDR2 YYEEEE. This CDR3 has 16 residues. Trimming pared 4 bases from V and 3 bases from J, leaving 16 bases between. The DNA for the CDR3 is TGTGCCAGCAGCATAAGGGGGGATTGGGCTAATGAAAAACTGTTTTTT. It specifies CASSIRGDWANEKLFF.

A few counts support this clone. The rearrangement joins TRBV7-3 to TRBJ2-3; 12 bases map to TRBD1. The CDR3 loop spans 15 amino acids. Germline CDR1 SGHTA, CDR2 FQGTGA. Losses at the gene ends were 5 bases for V and 6 bases for J; bases not matched to a gene: 6. The CDR3 here is CASSKGQGALDTQYF. CDR3 nucleotides: TGTGCCAGCAGCAAGGGACAGGGGGCGCTCGATACGCAGTATTTT. Looking up the rest from reference TRBV7-3 and TRBJ2-3 gives the full variable domain: GAGVSQTPSNKVTEKGKYVELRCDPISGHTALYWYRQSLGQGPEFLIYFQGTGAADDSGLPNDRFFAVRPEGSVSTLKIQRTERGDSAVYLCASSKGQGALDTQYFGPGTRLTVL.